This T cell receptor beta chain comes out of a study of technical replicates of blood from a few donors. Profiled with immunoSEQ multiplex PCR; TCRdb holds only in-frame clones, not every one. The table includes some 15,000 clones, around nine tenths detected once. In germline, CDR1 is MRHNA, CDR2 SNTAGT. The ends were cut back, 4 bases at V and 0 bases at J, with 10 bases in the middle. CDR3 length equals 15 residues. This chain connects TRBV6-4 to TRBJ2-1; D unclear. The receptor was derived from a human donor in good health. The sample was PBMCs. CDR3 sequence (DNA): TGTGCCAGCAGTGTCGACTCAAGCTCCTACAATGAGCAGTTCTTC. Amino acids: CASSVDSSSYNEQFF.